These T cell receptor beta chains were read from a single sample in a study of T cell responses to AZD1222 COVID-19 vaccine. Using immunoSEQ multiplex PCR, the repertoire was profiled, and TCRdb retains in-frame clones only, with some absent. The repertoire holds more than 95,000 clones, with approximately 82% as singletons. This specimen consisted of peripheral blood, obtained 28 days after the second AZD1222 dose. The receptor source for this set is an adult who received the AZD1222 COVID-19 vaccine. Each CDR3 is given with its conserved first and last residue.

v_gene | CDR3aa
TRBV19 | CASSIDPGGADSYNEQFF
TRBV7-9 | CASSTQSMNTEAFF
TRBV3-1/TRBV3-2 | CASSDRSEGGLIHF
TRBV28 | CASSPSTYVRPDPLYF
TRBV5-5 | CASSPFYRVGEAFF
TRBV15 | CATSREQGKQPQHF
TRBV4-3 | CASSKTGVGANVLTF
TRBV3-1/TRBV3-2 | CASSQGGGRFYEQYF
TRBV19 | CASSTLLQETQYF
TRBV5-3 | CARSFRWERGGDEQFF
TRBV6-5 | CASRDRGYYGYTF
TRBV20-1 | CSASGRGGQPQHF
TRBV7-9 | CAIEAGRGTQYF
TRBV28 | CASSEQDTSGNTIYF
TRBV7-2 | CASSRNPGLSYEQYF
TRBV7-2 | CASTSYYGYTF
TRBV28 | CASSSPGQGRTEAFF
TRBV28 | CASNKLDSRTDTQYF
TRBV10-2 | CASSELGAGEKLFF
TRBV6-5 | CASSYHPGATNEKLFF
TRBV7-2 | CASSERQGNGNTIYF
TRBV9 | CASSAEGHGELFF
TRBV5-1 | CASSLGTSPQHYGYTF
TRBV7-3 | CASSSTGPPETQYF
TRBV19 | CASSDRYYEQYF
TRBV7-9 | CASSFAPSVVEKLFF
TRBV6-1 | CASSELGGRVNTEAFF
TRBV4-2 | CASSRLLVGTEAFF
TRBV6-6 | CASSRGQGSSYNEQFF
TRBV7-8 | CASSSSVYEQYF
TRBV29-1 | CSVDPGGGFGEAFF
TRBV11-2 | CASSYVQAGNEKLFF
TRBV5-6 | CASSLGFRGMNTEAFF
TRBV28 | CASSFGGPRTGTQYF
TRBV28 | CASSLQGVNSPLHF
TRBV4-3 | CASSQVRWGTDTQYF
TRBV5-6 | CASIVGGAIDTQYF
TRBV7-9 | CASSPTGQGKRQFF
TRBV2 | CASNRVGNTIYF
TRBV10-2 | CASGPGQGVSIQYF
TRBV5-1 | CASSRNNEQFF
TRBV5-1 | CASSGTGVADTQYF
TRBV6-5 | CASYPAGDSGNTIYF
TRBV10-3 | CAIRDSNSPLHF
TRBV4-1 | CASSQEGQGGGQPQHF
TRBV2 | CASSGQGNYYGYTF
TRBV4-1 | CASSRDLWGGGLGNEQFF
TRBV28 | CASGSGRPYQVNTEAFF